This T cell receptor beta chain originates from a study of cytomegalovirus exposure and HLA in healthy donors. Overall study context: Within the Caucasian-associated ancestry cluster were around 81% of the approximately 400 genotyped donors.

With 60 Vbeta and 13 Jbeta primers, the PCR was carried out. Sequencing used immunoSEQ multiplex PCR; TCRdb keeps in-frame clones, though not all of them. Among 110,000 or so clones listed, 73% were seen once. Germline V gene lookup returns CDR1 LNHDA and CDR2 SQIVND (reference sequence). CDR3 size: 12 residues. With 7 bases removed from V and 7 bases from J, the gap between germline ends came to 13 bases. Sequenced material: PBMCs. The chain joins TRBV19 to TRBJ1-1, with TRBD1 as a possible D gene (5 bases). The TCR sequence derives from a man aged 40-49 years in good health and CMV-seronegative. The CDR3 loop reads CASTGGVNEAFF. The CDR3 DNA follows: TGTGCCAGTACGGGAGGGGTTAATGAAGCTTTCTTT.